The 14 T cell receptor beta chains given below trace back to one sample, sequenced in a study of cytomegalovirus exposure and HLA in healthy donors. With 60 Vbeta and 13 Jbeta primers, the PCR was carried out. Method: immunoSEQ multiplex PCR; TCRdb's copy keeps in-frame clones and lacks some. The sample includes around 200,000 clones, around 76% of them seen just once. Specimen: PBMCs. The receptors come from a man aged 25 to 40 in good health and CMV-seronegative.

A single count supports this clone. The rearrangement links TRBV11-3 to TRBJ2-1, with 10 bases that match TRBD1. Germline CDR1 SGHNT, CDR2 YENEEA. The CDR3 is 14 residues long. The V and J ends lost 3 bases and 5 bases, in that order; junction bases with no gene match: 1. The CDR3 loop reads CASSLGTGDNEQFF. CDR3 nucleotide sequence: TGTGCCAGCAGCTTGGGGACAGGGGACAATGAGCAGTTCTTC.

The CDR3 region has the DNA TGTGCCAGCAGCTTAACGGTGGCGAGCGTAGACCGCTTCTACGAGCAGTACTTC. Residues: CASSLTVASVDRFYEQYF. This rearrangement joins TRBV7-3 to TRBJ2-7; D remains unclear. V was shortened by 0 bases and J by 3 bases, with 21 bases between the two germline ends. The CDR3 spans 18 residues. Germline V gives CDR1 SGHTA, CDR2 FQGTGA.

This clone turned up a few times. This sequence joins TRBV1 and TRBJ2-1; the table's D call, TRBD2, was not checked against the DNA. TRBV1 counts as a pseudogene. The CDR3 has 16 amino acids. The CDR3 loop is CTSSRRTAGVCNEQFF. In DNA, the CDR3 is TGCACCAGCAGCCGGAGGACTGCGGGAGTCTGCAATGAGCAGTTCTTC.

V gene TRBV28 combines with J gene TRBJ1-3, with a weak D call TRBD1 (6 bases). The V and J ends lost 3 bases and 3 bases respectively, with 12 bases between them. CDR3 length: 15 residues. Germline V CDR1 and CDR2: MDHEN, SYDVKM. The CDR3 region is CASSFLQGFGNTIYF. CDR3 bases: TGTGCCAGCAGTTTTCTACAGGGTTTTGGAAACACCATATATTTT.

CDR3 amino acids: CASSLPLPGQGAGLETQYF. CDR3 coding DNA: TGTGCCAGCAGTTTACCACTTCCGGGACAGGGGGCAGGTCTTGAGACCCAGTACTTC. The chain recombines TRBV28 with TRBJ2-5; 12 nucleotides match TRBD1. This CDR3 spans 19 amino acids. V was pared by 2 bases and J by 5 bases, with 15 bases of the junction left unmatched. Germline loops: CDR1 MDHEN, CDR2 SYDVKM. Full variable domain (outside the CDR3, taken from reference TRBV28 and TRBJ2-5): DVKVTQSSRYLVKRTGEKVFLECVQDMDHENMFWYRQDPGLGLRLIYFSYDVKMKEKGDIPEGYSVSREKKERFSLILESASTNQTSMYLCASSLPLPGQGAGLETQYFGPGTRLLVL.

The chain uses TRBV7-2 and TRBJ2-3; the match to TRBD1 covers 8 bases. After removal of 7 bases from V and 9 bases from J, the junction contained 18 bases not matched to a gene. Germline V gene sequence: CDR1 SGHTA, CDR2 FQGNSA. The CDR3 runs 16 residues. The CDR3 DNA is TGTGCCAGCACCTCAGGCCTGGGACAGGTATTGAGAACGCAGTATTTT. Its protein product is CASTSGLGQVLRTQYF. The full variable domain, its missing parts supplied by reference TRBV7-2 and TRBJ2-3, is GAGVSQSPSNKVTEKGKDVELRCDPISGHTALYWYRQSLGQGLEFLIYFQGNSAPDKSGLPSDRFSAERTGGSVSTLTIQRTQQEDSAVYLCASTSGLGQVLRTQYFGPGTRLTVL.

The gene calls are TRBV7-6 and TRBJ2-7, with TRBD2 as a possible D gene (5 bases). Germline loops: CDR1 SGHVS, CDR2 FNYEAQ. V was cut by 1 base and J by 2 bases, with 12 bases left in between. This CDR3 is 15 amino acids long. CDR3 DNA: TGTGCCAGCAGCTTAGAGGTTAGCGCCGCCTACGAGCAGTACTTC. This sequence encodes CASSLEVSAAYEQYF.

The CDR3 loop is CASRETGMDYNEQFF. The CDR3 DNA reads as TGTGCCAGCAGGGAAACAGGGATGGACTACAATGAGCAGTTCTTC. This chain joins TRBV28 and TRBJ2-1; a weak D match, TRBD1 (6 bases). Trimming cost V 6 bases and J 3 bases, with 15 bases left between them. This CDR3 has 15 amino acids. Germline V gene data show CDR1 as MDHEN and CDR2 as SYDVKM.

The chain is built from TRBV9 and TRBJ2-7; 10 bases align to TRBD1. Germline loops: CDR1 SGDLS, CDR2 YYNGEE. V gave up 0 bases and J gave up 2 bases; unmatched junction bases: 5. This CDR3 has 16 amino acids. The chain's CDR3 is CASSVGTGGPAYEQYF. DNA of the CDR3: TGTGCCAGCAGCGTAGGGACAGGGGGGCCCGCCTACGAGCAGTACTTC.

The chain recombines TRBV5-6 with TRBJ2-7; 8 bases agree with TRBD2. Losses at the gene ends were 4 bases for V and 3 bases for J; bases not matched to a gene: 6. The germline gives CDR1 SGHDT, CDR2 YYEEEE. The CDR3 has 14 residues. The CDR3 sequence is CASSSGRTFYEQYF. In DNA, the CDR3 is TGTGCCAGCAGCAGCGGGAGAACCTTCTACGAGCAGTACTTC.

V usage is TRBV11-2 and J usage is TRBJ2-1; 8 bases match TRBD2. The CDR3 runs to 17 residues. With V trimmed by 1 base and J by 0 bases, 5 bases remained unmatched. The germline CDR1 and CDR2 sequences are SGHAT and FQNNGV. CDR3 in amino acids: CASSLALAGSSYNEQFF. As DNA, the CDR3 is TGTGCCAGCAGCTTAGCTTTAGCGGGAAGCTCCTACAATGAGCAGTTCTTC.

The gene calls are TRBV7-9 and TRBJ2-7; maybe TRBD1 (6 bases). This CDR3 spans 16 amino acids. Germline V CDR1 and CDR2: SEHNR, FQNEAQ (reference sequence). V lost 5 bases and J lost 1, with 18 bases in between. The CDR3 sequence is CASSNPGQYLSYEQYF. CDR3 DNA sequence: TGTGCCAGCAGCAACCCTGGACAGTACCTGTCCTACGAGCAGTACTTC.

This chain's CDR3 is CASSRTGETQYF. DNA of the CDR3: TGTGCCAGCAGCAGAACAGGGGAGACCCAGTACTTC. The chain recombines TRBV5-5 with TRBJ2-5; weak D call: TRBD1 (6 bases). Germline V gives CDR1 SGHKS, CDR2 YYEKEE (reference sequence). The CDR3 has 12 amino acids. V shed 4 bases and J shed 5 bases, with 9 bases lying between them. The full variable domain, completed using reference TRBV5-5 and TRBJ2-5, is DAGVTQSPTHLIKTRGQQVTLRCSPISGHKSVSWYQQVLGQGPQFIFQYYEKEERGRGNFPDRFSARQFPNYSSELNVNALLLGDSALYLCASSRTGETQYFGPGTRLLVL.

The chain couples TRBV6-1 to TRBJ2-2; 10 nucleotides agree with TRBD2. V gave up 8 bases and J gave up 8 bases; unmatched junction bases: 8. Germline CDR1 is MNHNS and CDR2 is SASEGT. The CDR3 extends over 14 amino acids. The CDR3 loop is CASLVLAGSGELFF. Written as DNA, the CDR3 is TGTGCCAGCTTGGTACTAGCGGGGTCAGGGGAGCTGTTTTTT.